The rows below give T cell receptor beta chains drawn from one sample of a study of OX40 agonist ivuxolimab in advanced cancers. Here immunoSEQ multiplex PCR was the method, and the copy in TCRdb shows in-frame clones only, minus some. The sample holds roughly 70,000 clones, around 90% seen once. This material consisted of CD4+ or CD8+ T cells sorted from blood, taken in a trial of the OX40 agonist ivuxolimab. The origin of the receptors is an adult with an advanced solid tumor such as melanoma, head and neck, liver or kidney cancer. The CDR3 runs from the conserved cysteine through the conserved F or W. D genes are given only for firm matches. Clone size is shown for a subset of rows, as once, few, many or a class of expanded clone.

v_gene,d_gene,abundance,j_gene,CDR3nt,CDR3aa
TRBV7-2,TRBD1,NA,TRBJ1-2,TGTGCCAGCAGCTCCATGGACAGGGCCTATGGCTACACCTTC,CASSSMDRAYGYTF
TRBV25-1,NA,NA,TRBJ2-1,TGTGCCAGCAGTGAAAATTGGGGACCTTATCGGTTCTTC,CASSENWGPYRFF
TRBV9,NA,NA,TRBJ1-4,TGTGCCAGCAGCGTAGGGATCGCTGCAACTAATGAAAAACTGTTTTTT,CASSVGIAATNEKLFF
TRBV7-6,NA,NA,TRBJ1-5,TGTGCCAGCAGCTTCGGGGGGAATCAGCCCCAGCATTTT,CASSFGGNQPQHF
TRBV7-2,NA,NA,TRBJ2-1,TGTGCCAGCAGCTTAGGTGTAGGGTACGAGCAGTTCTTC,CASSLGVGYEQFF
TRBV7-3,NA,NA,TRBJ2-3,TGTGCCAGCAGCTTAAATTCGCAGGGCAGCACAGATACGCAGTATTTT,CASSLNSQGSTDTQYF
TRBV5-1,NA,NA,TRBJ2-1,TGCGCCAGCAGCTTGGCGGGAGGAGGGACAAATGAGCAGTTCTTC,CASSLAGGGTNEQFF
TRBV29-1,TRBD1,NA,TRBJ1-1,TGCAGCGGCGAACAGGGGGCGCGGACTGAAGCTTTCTTT,CSGEQGARTEAFF
TRBV7-9,NA,once,TRBJ2-7,TGTGCCAGCAGCTTATCACCGGACAGAAATTACGAGCAGTACTTC,CASSLSPDRNYEQYF
TRBV6-4,NA,NA,TRBJ1-5,TGTGCCAGCAGCGGAGAGGAAGGGCAGCCCCAGCATTTT,CASSGEEGQPQHF
TRBV7-8,NA,NA,TRBJ1-2,TGTGCCAGCAGCTTACTACAGGGAGTATCTTATGGCTACACCTTC,CASSLLQGVSYGYTF
TRBV7-9,NA,few,TRBJ1-2,TGTGCCAGCAGCTTAGCCGGCGGAGCGGATGGCTACACCTTC,CASSLAGGADGYTF
TRBV10-3,TRBD2,NA,TRBJ2-1,TGTGCCATCAGTGGGACTAGCGGGAGTCTAGATGAGCAGTTCTTC,CAISGTSGSLDEQFF
TRBV15,NA,NA,TRBJ1-5,TGTGCCACCAGCAGACGATTGGGGGGGGATAGCAATCAGCCCCAGCATTTT,CATSRRLGGDSNQPQHF
TRBV4-3,TRBD1,NA,TRBJ2-2,TGCGCCAGCAGCCAATCGACAGGGTTTACCGGGGAGCTGTTTTTT,CASSQSTGFTGELFF
TRBV25-1,NA,once,TRBJ2-1,TGTGCCAGCCGCGTCGACGGCTCCTACAATGAGCAGTTCTTC,CASRVDGSYNEQFF
TRBV21-1,NA,NA,TRBJ2-4,TGTGCCAGCAGCAGATTCCGGGACAGGGGCAGGGACGCCTTAGCCAAAAACATTCAGTACTTC,CASSRFRDRGRDALAKNIQYF
TRBV6-5,TRBD1,NA,TRBJ1-1,TGTGCCAGCACGGGGACAGGGGCGGTAGCTTTCTTT,CASTGTGAVAFF
TRBV7-9,NA,NA,TRBJ1-5,TGTGCCAGCAGCTTGACCATAGATAGCAATCAGCCCCAGCATTTT,CASSLTIDSNQPQHF
TRBV5-8,TRBD1,NA,TRBJ2-6,TGTGCCAGCACCCTGGGGTGGGGACAGGAAATCTCTGGGGCCAACGTCCTGACTTTC,CASTLGWGQEISGANVLTF
TRBV2,TRBD1,few,TRBJ1-6,TGTGCCGACAGGGACGGGGTTAATTCACCCCTCCACTTT,CADRDGVNSPLHF
TRBV7-8,NA,NA,TRBJ2-2,TGTGCCAGCAGCTTATTGGGATCGGGCGGGACCGGGGAGCTGTTTTTT,CASSLLGSGGTGELFF
TRBV5-1,TRBD1,NA,TRBJ1-4,TGCGCCAGCAGGATTACAGGGGGCGCAGATTATGAAAAACTGTTTTTT,CASRITGGADYEKLFF
TRBV7-8,NA,NA,TRBJ1-2,TGTGCCAGCAGCTTAGAGGCAGGGAGTGGCTACACCTTC,CASSLEAGSGYTF
TRBV7-2,NA,NA,TRBJ2-3,TGTGCCAGCAGCGCGACAGAGTTAAGCACAGATACGCAGTATTTT,CASSATELSTDTQYF
TRBV30,NA,NA,TRBJ1-6,TGTGCCTGGAGTAGGACTGGGGGGTATAATTCACCCCTCCACTTT,CAWSRTGGYNSPLHF
TRBV29-1,NA,NA,TRBJ1-2,TGCAGCGTTGGAGAGGGGGGAGGCGGCTACACCTTC,CSVGEGGGGYTF
TRBV19,NA,NA,TRBJ2-3,TGTGCCAGTCTGGGATTCACAGATACGCAGTATTTT,CASLGFTDTQYF
TRBV10-3,NA,NA,TRBJ2-1,TGTGCCATCGCGTCCGAGGGGGGTGAGCAGTTCTTC,CAIASEGGEQFF
TRBV5-5,NA,NA,TRBJ2-5,TGTGCCAGCAGCTTGGTTGCGTCCCAAGAGACCCAGTACTTC,CASSLVASQETQYF
TRBV30,TRBD1,NA,TRBJ1-2,TGTGCCTGGAGTGGCAGGGGGCCTGCTAACTATGGCTACACCTTC,CAWSGRGPANYGYTF
TRBV5-1,TRBD1,NA,TRBJ1-1,TGCGCCAGCAGCGGATGGACAGGGGCGAGCACTGAAGCTTTCTTT,CASSGWTGASTEAFF
TRBV6-5,NA,NA,TRBJ1-5,TGTGCCAGCAGTTTCACCGGGGTCCATCAGCCCCAGCATTTT,CASSFTGVHQPQHF
TRBV9,TRBD1,NA,TRBJ1-6,TGTGCCAGCAGCGGAGGAACTGGGACAGGGGTGTATAATTCACCCCTCCACTTT,CASSGGTGTGVYNSPLHF
TRBV19,NA,NA,TRBJ1-5,TGTGCCAGTAGTCCCGTTCGGGGGGATGATCAGCCCCAGCATTTT,CASSPVRGDDQPQHF
TRBV5-6,NA,NA,TRBJ1-1,TGTGCCAGCAGCTCCCTCCGGGACGGTAGGAACACTGAAGCTTTCTTT,CASSSLRDGRNTEAFF
TRBV11-1,TRBD1,NA,TRBJ1-2,TGTGCCAGCAGCTCCTGGACAGGACAGAAAAACTATGGCTACACCTTC,CASSSWTGQKNYGYTF
TRBV2,NA,NA,TRBJ1-4,TGTGCCAGCAGTGAAGGCGGGGCCGATGAAAAACTGTTTTTT,CASSEGGADEKLFF
TRBV6-1,NA,NA,TRBJ1-1,TGTGCCACCCGATTGGACAGTCTTACGGATACTGAAGCTTTCTTT,CATRLDSLTDTEAFF
TRBV5-4,NA,few,TRBJ2-6,TGTGCCAGCAGCTCCACTGGGGCCAACGTCCTGACTTTC,CASSSTGANVLTF
TRBV10-3,TRBD1,NA,TRBJ2-1,TGTGCCATCAGTGAGTCGGGGACAGCTAGTGAGCAGTTCTTC,CAISESGTASEQFF
TRBV7-8,NA,NA,TRBJ2-7,TGTGCCAGCAGCTCTGAACCATCCCGGGGCCACGAGCAGTACTTC,CASSSEPSRGHEQYF
TRBV6-5,NA,NA,TRBJ1-2,TGTGCCAGCACCTTCCTTAGGGCAGGGATATATGGCTACACCTTC,CASTFLRAGIYGYTF
TRBV9,NA,NA,TRBJ1-3,TGTGCCAGCAGCCTGGACCTCACTATGGGGGGAAACACCATATATTTT,CASSLDLTMGGNTIYF
TRBV6-1,NA,once,TRBJ2-6,TGTGCCAGCAGTGAATCAGGGATCGGGGCCAACGTCCTGACTTTC,CASSESGIGANVLTF
TRBV18,NA,NA,TRBJ1-1,TGTGCCAGCTCGAAACCGGAGGCTGGGAACACTGAAGCTTTCTTT,CASSKPEAGNTEAFF
TRBV5-4,TRBD1,NA,TRBJ2-5,TGTGCCAGCAGCGTGACAGGGGGCGCAGAGACCCAGTACTTC,CASSVTGGAETQYF
TRBV28,NA,NA,TRBJ2-1,TGTGCCACCGCGCGGTCTCTAGTACAATATGAGCAGTTCTTC,CATARSLVQYEQFF
TRBV25-1,TRBD1,NA,TRBJ1-2,TGTGCCAGCAGTGACTCCCGACAGGGGGGGTATGGCGGCTACACCTTC,CASSDSRQGGYGGYTF